The 18 T cell receptor beta chains in this list originate from one sample, sequenced in a study of blood T cell repertoires in COVID-19. Libraries were prepared by immunoSEQ multiplex PCR; TCRdb keeps only in-frame clonotypes and omits some of them. This repertoire shows 470,000 or so clones, approximately 83% found once; its top ten account for about 3%. Sequenced: peripheral blood. The receptor set was obtained from a human donor in a cohort sampled during active COVID-19.

V and J are TRBV7-6 and TRBJ2-5, with TRBD1 matching 7 bases. V was pared by 5 bases and J by 1 base, with 10 bases of the junction left unmatched. Germline CDR1 reads SGHVS; CDR2 reads FNYEAQ. This CDR3 contains 16 residues. The CDR3 region is CASSQPETGTQETQYF. CDR3 DNA sequence: TGTGCCAGCAGCCAACCCGAGACAGGGACCCAAGAGACCCAGTACTTC.

For this clone: Other nucleotide sequences from this sample produce the same CDR3. The chain combines TRBV5-1 with TRBJ2-1; maybe TRBD1 (6 bases). The CDR3 sequence is 15 residues long. Trimming stripped 1 base from V and 2 bases from J, with 10 bases between. Germline V CDR1 and CDR2: SGHRS, YFSETQ. The CDR3 reads CASSLTGSPYNEQFF. CDR3 nucleotide sequence: TGCGCCAGCAGCTTGACAGGGAGCCCCTACAATGAGCAGTTCTTC.

This chain uses TRBV12-3 or TRBV12-4 with TRBJ1-1; perhaps TRBD1 as D (5 bases). The CDR3 is 11 amino acids. V lost 7 bases, J lost 7 bases, and 10 bases lay in between. The CDR3 here is CASTRGGEAFF. The CDR3 coding sequence is TGTGCCAGCACCCGCGGGGGTGAAGCTTTCTTT.

The CDR3 DNA is TGTGCCAGCAGTTACAACCCAAGGACAGAAATCTCTGGAAACACCATATATTTT. Protein sequence: CASSYNPRTEISGNTIYF. The V gene is TRBV6-2 or TRBV6-3, the J gene TRBJ1-3; D might be TRBD1 (6 bases). The germline CDR1 and CDR2 sequences are MNHEY and SVGEGT. The CDR3 runs 18 residues. V lost 2 bases, J lost 0 bases, and 17 bases lay in between.

The V and J genes are TRBV11-3 and TRBJ2-3; D is possibly TRBD2 (5 bases). CDR3 length equals 15 residues. Trimming shortened V by 1 base and J by 8 bases, and 16 bases separated the two germline ends. Per germline, CDR1 SGHNT and CDR2 YENEEA. This CDR3 is CASSLGGELGATQYF. For the CDR3, the DNA is TGTGCCAGCAGCTTAGGTGGGGAGCTAGGAGCTACGCAGTATTTT.

This sequence joins TRBV30 and TRBJ1-1; tentative D call: TRBD1 (6 bases). Germline V CDR1 and CDR2: GTSNPN, SVGIG (reference sequence). V lost 0 bases to trimming and J lost 11 bases, with 13 bases between them. The CDR3 runs 12 residues. The CDR3 region is CAWSVTGLGAFF. The CDR3 DNA reads TGTGCCTGGAGTGTGACAGGCCTCGGGGCTTTCTTT.

Here the CDR3 reads CASSLAGRGLDDTQYF. The DNA for the CDR3 is TGTGCCAGCAGCTTAGCCGGACGGGGTTTAGACGATACGCAGTATTTT. V gene TRBV7-2 combines with J gene TRBJ2-3, with D tentatively TRBD2 (5 bases). The CDR3 has 16 residues. CDR1 and CDR2 (germline): SGHTA, FQGNSA. The V end was cut by 0 bases, the J end by 6 bases, with 16 bases between.

The rearrangement uses TRBV19 and TRBJ2-2, with TRBD2 matching over 8 bases. Germline V lookup: CDR1 LNHDA, CDR2 SQIVND (reference sequence). CDR3 length: 15 amino acids. The trim removed 6 bases at V and 3 bases at J, leaving 6 bases unmatched. The CDR3 nucleotides read TGTGCCAGTAGGGCGGTCGGGGGGGACACCGGGGAGCTGTTTTTT. Translated, it gives CASRAVGGDTGELFF.

The rearrangement joins TRBV27 to TRBJ2-7; 7 bases match TRBD1. The CDR3 totals 13 residues. Germline V CDR1 and CDR2: MNHEY, SMNVEV (reference sequence). V gave up 6 bases and J gave up 6 bases; unmatched junction bases: 8. The CDR3 DNA reads as TGTGCCAGCAGACTCCGGGACAGAATCGAGCAGTACTTC. Its translation: CASRLRDRIEQYF.

J is TRBJ2-7 and V is TRBV19; a weak D match, TRBD1 (6 bases). Trimming took 7 bases from V and 0 from J, leaving 13 bases between them. This CDR3 has 14 amino acids. Germline values: CDR1 LNHDA, CDR2 SQIVND (reference sequence). The CDR3 is CASTGTINSYEQYF. The CDR3 DNA follows: TGTGCCAGTACCGGGACAATAAACTCCTACGAGCAGTACTTC.

CDR3: CASSGQGFTTNYGYTF. The CDR3 DNA follows: TGTGCCAGCAGTGGACAGGGTTTCACTACTAACTATGGCTACACCTTC. The chain recombines TRBV6-6 with TRBJ1-2; TRBD1 matches 8 bases. The germline V gene encodes CDR1 MNHNY and CDR2 SVGAGI (reference sequence). The CDR3 consists of 16 residues. Trimming at V came to 5 bases and at J to 0 bases, leaving 8 bases not matched to a gene.

V and J are TRBV27 and TRBJ2-2, with 12 bases fitting TRBD2. Germline V gene data show CDR1 as MNHEY and CDR2 as SMNVEV (reference sequence). The CDR3 sequence is 18 residues long. After removal of 2 bases from V and 6 bases from J, the junction contained 10 bases not matched to a gene. The CDR3 DNA is TGTGCCAGCAGTTTACGGTCTCTCGGACTAGCGGGATCCGGGGAGCTGTTTTTT. The encoded protein is CASSLRSLGLAGSGELFF.

The CDR3 DNA is TGTGCCAGTAGTATTGGAATGCCCGACCTAGCGGGCCGAAGCACAGATACGCAGTATTTT. Translation: CASSIGMPDLAGRSTDTQYF. The chain recombines TRBV19 with TRBJ2-3; 8 bases map to TRBD2. Per the germline V gene, CDR1 is LNHDA and CDR2 is SQIVND (reference sequence). CDR3 size: 20 residues. With V trimmed by 3 bases and J by 0 bases, 17 bases remained unmatched.

This clone was found a few times. J is TRBJ2-7 and V is TRBV4-1; TRBD2 aligns across 11 bases. Germline CDR1 and CDR2: MGHRA and YSYEKL. The V segment lost 2 bases and the J segment 5 bases; nucleotides outside the gene matches: 8. The CDR3 is 16 amino acids. CDR3 nucleotides: TGCGCCAGCAGCCAAAATGAACTAGCGGGAGAGAACGAGCAGTACTTC. This codes for CASSQNELAGENEQYF.

The gene calls are TRBV15 and TRBJ1-1, with D maybe TRBD1 (5 bases). V dropped 6 bases and J dropped 0 bases, with 8 bases sitting between them. This CDR3 region has 13 residues. Germline CDR1 is LNHNV and CDR2 is YYDKDF (reference sequence). CDR3 nucleotides: TGTGCCACCAGGTCAGGGATGAACACTGAAGCTTTCTTT. This sequence encodes CATRSGMNTEAFF.

V usage is TRBV20-1 and J usage is TRBJ2-5, with D perhaps matching TRBD2 (6 bases). The CDR3 is 14 amino acids. The V end was cut by 3 bases, the J end by 4 bases, with 15 bases between. Germline values: CDR1 DFQATT, CDR2 SNEGSKA (reference sequence). CDR3 protein: CSASLGGGGETQYF. The CDR3 DNA reads TGCAGTGCTAGTCTCGGGGGTGGAGGAGAGACCCAGTACTTC.

The chain joins TRBV30 to TRBJ1-5; D is unresolved. V gave up 5 bases and J gave up 7 bases, with 9 bases separating them. The CDR3 consists of 11 residues. CDR1 is GTSNPN and CDR2 is SVGIG in the germline V gene (reference sequence). This CDR3 reads CAWGPSQPQHF. Written as DNA, the CDR3 is TGTGCCTGGGGTCCCTCGCAGCCCCAGCATTTT.

The gene calls are TRBV9 and TRBJ1-3; D is unclear. CDR3 length: 14 residues. CDR1 is SGDLS, CDR2 YYNGEE, per germline. V dropped 4 bases and J dropped 3 bases, with 11 bases sitting between them. The CDR3 loop reads CASSSRENGNTIYF. The CDR3 DNA reads as TGTGCCAGCAGCTCTAGAGAAAATGGAAACACCATATATTTT.